Given below is one T cell receptor (beta chain) in context. This sample stems from a study of blood T cell repertoires in COVID-19. In the authors' methods: Reference gene primer amplification yielded estimated nucleated cell counts. Some clones are missing from TCRdb's copy, which holds only in-frame ones; the method was immunoSEQ multiplex PCR. V, J and clone size reflect that table, while D and trimming were determined from the DNA. The table includes 80,000 to 90,000 clones, around 88% detected once. CDR3 length: 15 residues. Germline V gene sequence: CDR1 MNHEY, CDR2 SVGEGT. Trimming stripped 0 bases from V and 6 bases from J, with 15 bases between.

This rearrangement joins TRBV6-2 or TRBV6-3 to TRBJ2-7; possible D gene TRBD1, 5 bases. The material sequenced was peripheral blood. The source is a man at least 80 years old with active or convalescent COVID-19. The CDR3: CASSYSRGSWGEQYF. The DNA of the CDR3 is TGTGCCAGCAGTTACTCAAGGGGTAGCTGGGGCGAGCAGTACTTC.